This TCR beta chain was sequenced for a study of blood T cell repertoires in COVID-19. Background on the study: Acute-phase and convalescent COVID-19 samples originated in the United States, Italy and Spain. In each case, the material was cDNA or gDNA derived from T cells, B-cell-depleted T cells, or PBMCs.

The CDR3 runs 13 residues. The V end was cut by 3 bases, the J end by 5 bases, with 11 bases between. Germline V lookup: CDR1 SGHRS, CDR2 YFSETQ. In the original analysis: Reference gene primer amplification yielded estimated nucleated cell counts. TCRdb keeps only in-frame clones here, not all; method: immunoSEQ multiplex PCR. The D gene and trimming were derived from the DNA, and the V and J assignments and clone size from that table. Found here are some 220,000 clones, over 80% of them singletons; the top ten hold around 6.4%. The genes are TRBV5-1 and TRBJ1-1, with a tentative D call TRBD1 (5 bases). This clonotype originated in a woman aged 55-69 years with active or convalescent COVID-19. The material sequenced was peripheral blood. The CDR3 DNA is TGCGCCAGCAGCTCGGGGGTGAGGACTGAAGCTTTCTTT. It is translated as CASSSGVRTEAFF. Based on the CDR3 plus reference TRBV5-1 and TRBJ1-1, the full variable domain is KAGVTQTPRYLIKTRGQQVTLSCSPISGHRSVSWYQQTPGQGLQFLFEYFSETQRNKGNFPGRFSGRQFSNSRSEMNVSTLELGDSALYLCASSSGVRTEAFFGQGTRLTVV.